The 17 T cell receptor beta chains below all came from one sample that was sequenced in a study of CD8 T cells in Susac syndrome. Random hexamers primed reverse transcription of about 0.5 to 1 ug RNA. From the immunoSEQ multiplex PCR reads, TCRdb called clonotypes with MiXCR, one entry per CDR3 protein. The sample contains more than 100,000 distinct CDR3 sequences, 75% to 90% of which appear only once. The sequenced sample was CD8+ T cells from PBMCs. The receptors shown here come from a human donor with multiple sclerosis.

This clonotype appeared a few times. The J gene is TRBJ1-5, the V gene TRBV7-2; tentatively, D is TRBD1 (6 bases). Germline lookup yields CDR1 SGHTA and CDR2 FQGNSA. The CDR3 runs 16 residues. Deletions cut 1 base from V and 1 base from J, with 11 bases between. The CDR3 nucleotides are TGTGCCAGCAGCTTAGGGGTAGGGGGAAGCAATCAGCCCCAGCATTTT. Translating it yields CASSLGVGGSNQPQHF.

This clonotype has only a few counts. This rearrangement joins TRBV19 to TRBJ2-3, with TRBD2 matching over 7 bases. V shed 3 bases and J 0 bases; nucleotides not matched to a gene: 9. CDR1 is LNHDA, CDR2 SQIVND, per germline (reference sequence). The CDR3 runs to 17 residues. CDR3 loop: CASSIRGGDFSTDTQYF. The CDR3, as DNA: TGTGCCAGTAGTATTCGCGGGGGAGACTTTAGCACAGATACGCAGTATTTT.

In nucleotides, the CDR3 is TGTGCCAGCAGCAGTCTTGAGATATACCCCTACAATGAGCAGTTCTTC. It yields the protein CASSSLEIYPYNEQFF. V is TRBV7-9 and J is TRBJ2-1, with no clear D. This CDR3 comprises 16 residues. CDR1 is SEHNR and CDR2 is FQNEAQ in the germline V gene (reference sequence). Trimming removed 5 bases at V and 2 bases at J, with 16 bases between.

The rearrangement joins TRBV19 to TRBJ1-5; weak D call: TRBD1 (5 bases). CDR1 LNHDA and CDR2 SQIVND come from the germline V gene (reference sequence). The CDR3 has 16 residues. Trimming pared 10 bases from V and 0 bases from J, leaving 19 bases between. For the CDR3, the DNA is TGTGCCACCTCTGTGAGGACACCTTATAGCAATCAGCCCCAGCATTTT. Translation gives CATSVRTPYSNQPQHF.

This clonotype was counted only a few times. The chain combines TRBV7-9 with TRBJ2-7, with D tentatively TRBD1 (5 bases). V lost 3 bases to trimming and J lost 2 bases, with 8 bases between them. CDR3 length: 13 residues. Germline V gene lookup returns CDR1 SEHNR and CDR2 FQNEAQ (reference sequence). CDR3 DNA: TGTGCCAGCAGCTTGGGGCCACCCTACGAGCAGTACGTC. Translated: CASSLGPPYEQYV.

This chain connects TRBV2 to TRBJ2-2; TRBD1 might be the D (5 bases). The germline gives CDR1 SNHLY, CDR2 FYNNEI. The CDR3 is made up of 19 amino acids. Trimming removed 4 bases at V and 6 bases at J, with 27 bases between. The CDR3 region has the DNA TGTGCCAGCAGTGGCGACAGAAGCAGAGGAGTTGGAACCTCCGGGGAGCTGTTTTTT. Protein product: CASSGDRSRGVGTSGELFF.

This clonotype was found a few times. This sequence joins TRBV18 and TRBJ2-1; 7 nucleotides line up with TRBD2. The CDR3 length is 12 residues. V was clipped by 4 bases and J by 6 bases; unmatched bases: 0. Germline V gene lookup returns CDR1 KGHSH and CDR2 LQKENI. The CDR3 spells CASSRGGNEQFF. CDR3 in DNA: TGTGCCAGCTCACGCGGGGGCAATGAGCAGTTCTTC.

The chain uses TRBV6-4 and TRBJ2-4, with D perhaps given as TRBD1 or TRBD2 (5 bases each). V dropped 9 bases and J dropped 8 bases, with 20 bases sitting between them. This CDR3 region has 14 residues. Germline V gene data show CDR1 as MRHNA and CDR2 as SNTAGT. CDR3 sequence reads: CASLGGGCQDIQYF. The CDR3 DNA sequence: TGTGCCAGTCTTGGTGGGGGTTGCCAAGACATTCAGTACTTC.

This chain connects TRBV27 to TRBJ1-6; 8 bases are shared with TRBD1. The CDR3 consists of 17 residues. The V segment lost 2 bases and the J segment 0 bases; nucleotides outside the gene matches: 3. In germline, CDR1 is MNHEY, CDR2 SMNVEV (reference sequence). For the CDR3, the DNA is TGTGCCAGCAGTTTAGGACAGGGAAGCTCCTATAATTCACCCCTCCACTTT. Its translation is CASSLGQGSSYNSPLHF.

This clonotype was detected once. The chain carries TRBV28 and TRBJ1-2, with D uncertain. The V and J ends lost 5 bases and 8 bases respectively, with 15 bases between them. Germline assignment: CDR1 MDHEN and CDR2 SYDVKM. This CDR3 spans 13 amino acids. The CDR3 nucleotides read TGTGCCAGCAGTCCTACGCCGGCTCAAGGCTACACCTTC. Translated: CASSPTPAQGYTF.

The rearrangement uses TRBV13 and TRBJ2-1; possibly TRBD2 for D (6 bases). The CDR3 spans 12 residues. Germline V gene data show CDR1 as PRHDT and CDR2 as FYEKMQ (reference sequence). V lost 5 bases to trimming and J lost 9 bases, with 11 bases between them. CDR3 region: CASSLSGSEQFF. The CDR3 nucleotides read TGTGCCAGCAGCCTCTCCGGGAGTGAGCAGTTCTTC.

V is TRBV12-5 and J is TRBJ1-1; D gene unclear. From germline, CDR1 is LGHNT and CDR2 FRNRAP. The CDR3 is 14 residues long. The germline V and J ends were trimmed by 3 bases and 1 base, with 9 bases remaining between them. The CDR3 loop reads CASGFETENTEAFF. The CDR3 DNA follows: TGTGCTAGTGGTTTTGAGACGGAGAACACTGAAGCTTTCTTT.

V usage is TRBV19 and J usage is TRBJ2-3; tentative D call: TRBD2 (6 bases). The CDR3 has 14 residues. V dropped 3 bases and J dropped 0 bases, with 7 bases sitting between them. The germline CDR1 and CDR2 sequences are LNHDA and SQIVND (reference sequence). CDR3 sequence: CASSMGGSTDTQYF. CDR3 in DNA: TGTGCCAGTAGTATGGGGGGTAGCACAGATACGCAGTATTTT.

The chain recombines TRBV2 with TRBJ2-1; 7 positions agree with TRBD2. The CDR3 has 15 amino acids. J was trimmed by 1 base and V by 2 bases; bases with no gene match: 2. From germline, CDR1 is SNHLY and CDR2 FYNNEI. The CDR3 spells CASSEYGGSYNEQFF. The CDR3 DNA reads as TGTGCCAGCAGTGAATACGGGGGGTCCTACAATGAGCAGTTCTTC.

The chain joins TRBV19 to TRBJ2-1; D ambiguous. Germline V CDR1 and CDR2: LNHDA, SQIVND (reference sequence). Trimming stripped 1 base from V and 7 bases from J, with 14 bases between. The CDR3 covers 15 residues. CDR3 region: CASSIGSYLGNEQFF. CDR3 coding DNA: TGTGCCAGTAGTATAGGCTCTTATTTAGGAAATGAGCAGTTCTTC.

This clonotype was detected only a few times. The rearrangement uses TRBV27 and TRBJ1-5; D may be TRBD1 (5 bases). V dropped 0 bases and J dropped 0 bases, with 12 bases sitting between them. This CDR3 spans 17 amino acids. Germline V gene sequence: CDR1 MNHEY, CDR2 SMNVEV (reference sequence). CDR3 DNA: TGTGCCAGCAGTTTATCGGGGGAGGGTCCTAGCAATCAGCCCCAGCATTTT. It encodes CASSLSGEGPSNQPQHF.

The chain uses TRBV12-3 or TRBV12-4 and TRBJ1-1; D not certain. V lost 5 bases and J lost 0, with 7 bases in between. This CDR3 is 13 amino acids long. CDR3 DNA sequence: TGTGCCAGCAGTGTTCTCGTGAACACTGAAGCTTTCTTT. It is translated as CASSVLVNTEAFF.